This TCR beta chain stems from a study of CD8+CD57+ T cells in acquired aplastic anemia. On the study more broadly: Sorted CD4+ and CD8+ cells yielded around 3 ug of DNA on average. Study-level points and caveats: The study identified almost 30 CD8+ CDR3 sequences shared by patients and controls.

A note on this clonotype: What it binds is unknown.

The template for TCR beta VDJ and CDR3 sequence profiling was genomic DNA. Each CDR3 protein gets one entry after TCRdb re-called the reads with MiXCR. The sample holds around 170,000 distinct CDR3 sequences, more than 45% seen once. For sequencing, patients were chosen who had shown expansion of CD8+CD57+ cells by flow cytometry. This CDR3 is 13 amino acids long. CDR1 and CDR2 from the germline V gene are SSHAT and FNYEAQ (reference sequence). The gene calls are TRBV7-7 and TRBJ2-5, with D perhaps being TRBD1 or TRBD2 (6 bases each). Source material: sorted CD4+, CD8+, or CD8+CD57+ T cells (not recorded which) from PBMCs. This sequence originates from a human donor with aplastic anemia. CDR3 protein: CTSSKGGKETQYF. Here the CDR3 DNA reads TGTACTAGCAGCAAAGGGGGAAAAGAGACCCAGTACTTC.